The sequence of this T cell receptor beta chain was determined in a study of shared clonotypes between healthy human individuals. Study-wide background: Plates per donor: three CD4 naive, three CD4 memory, two CD8 naive, one CD8 memory.

The germline V and J ends were trimmed by 3 bases and 6 bases, with 6 bases remaining between them. The CDR3 loop spans 11 amino acids. Germline CDR1 MNHNS, CDR2 SASEGT. General study findings and limits: Estimated clonotype richness was generally higher in naive than memory subsets.

As defined, naive CD8 cells were CD45RO-negative and positively selected for CCR7, with terminally differentiated effector memory CD45RA+ cells excluded. Concerning this clone itself: Its antigen is still unknown.

Replicate PCRs for sorted subsets used approximately 190 ng DNA; this equaled 30,000 to 35,000 T cell genomes. The assay was immunoSEQ multiplex PCR, and TCRdb's table has in-frame clones only and misses some. The top ten clones hold 0.095% to 0.14% of a sample with hundreds of thousands of clones, around 96% of them seen once. Source material: naive CD8+ T cells sorted from blood. This sequence was found in a woman aged 25 to 39 in good health. V is TRBV6-1 and J is TRBJ2-7; D is undetermined. The CDR3 sequence is CASSEGIEQYF. CDR3 in DNA: TGTGCCAGCAGTGAGGGCATCGAGCAGTACTTC.